The sequence of this T cell receptor beta chain was determined in a study of blood T cell repertoires in COVID-19. At the level of the study: PBMCs, B-cell-depleted T cells, or T cells provided the cDNA or gDNA that made up the material.

This CDR3 is 14 amino acids long. V shed 2 bases and J 9 bases; nucleotides not matched to a gene: 3. Per the germline V gene, CDR1 is MNHNS and CDR2 is SASEGT. How the authors handled the data: Estimates of nucleated cell counts were drawn from the amplification of reference gene primers. Repertoires were generated with immunoSEQ multiplex PCR, while TCRdb's copy carries only in-frame clones and drops some. Clonal size and the V and J genes are those of that table, whereas D and trimming came from the DNA. Seen here are some 360,000 clones, approximately 89% observed once, and the top ten hold around 4%.

This rearrangement joins TRBV6-1 to TRBJ2-5, with 13 bases that match TRBD2. The source is a woman in her fifties or sixties with COVID-19, enrolled during active disease. The sequenced material came from peripheral blood. CDR3 region: CASSETGTSGAQYF. The CDR3 DNA follows: TGTGCCAGCAGTGAAACCGGGACTAGCGGGGCCCAGTACTTC.